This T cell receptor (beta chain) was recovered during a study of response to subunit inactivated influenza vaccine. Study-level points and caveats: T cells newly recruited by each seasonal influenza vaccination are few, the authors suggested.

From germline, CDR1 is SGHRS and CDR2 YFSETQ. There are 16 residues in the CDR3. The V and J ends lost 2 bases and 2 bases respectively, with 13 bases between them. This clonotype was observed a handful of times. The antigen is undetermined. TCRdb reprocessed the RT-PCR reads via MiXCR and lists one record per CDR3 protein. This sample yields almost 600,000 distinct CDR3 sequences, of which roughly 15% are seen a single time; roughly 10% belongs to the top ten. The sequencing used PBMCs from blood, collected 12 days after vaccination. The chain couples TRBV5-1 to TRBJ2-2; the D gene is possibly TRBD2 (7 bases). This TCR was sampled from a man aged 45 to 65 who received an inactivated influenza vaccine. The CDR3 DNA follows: TGCGCCAGCAGCTTTATGGGGGGGCCCAACACCGGGGAGCTGTTTTTT. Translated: CASSFMGGPNTGELFF.